Listed below are T cell receptor beta chains from one sample, sequenced in a study of vaccination and CD4 T cells after COVID-19. These receptors lack a known antigen. TCRdb analysed the PCR reads with MiXCR anew, one entry per CDR3 protein. The table lists 10,000 to 15,000 distinct CDR3 sequences, just under 75% of them singletons. Sample: CD4+ T cells from blood, cultured in vitro. These receptors all stem from a human donor who had recovered from COVID-19. Both conserved end residues are trimmed from each CDR3. Size is stated for part of the rows, as once, few or many counts, or as a class when the clone is expanded.

v_call,clone_size,cdr3_length,j_call,cdr3_aa
TRBV7-2,.,12,TRBJ1-2,ASSLVGINYGYT
TRBV5-1,few,8,TRBJ2-5,ASGQETQY
TRBV20-1,once,12,TRBJ2-4,SAPRTLGKNIQY
TRBV20-1,.,12,TRBJ1-5,SAQTGSSNQPQH
TRBV11-2,.,12,TRBJ1-6,ASSLTVLYSPLH
TRBV28,.,12,TRBJ2-1,ASSYQGESNEQF
TRBV20-1,.,11,TRBJ2-1,GAGTSGDFEQF
TRBV6-1,few,12,TRBJ1-5,ASTKGAGNQPQH
TRBV20-1,.,14,TRBJ2-5,SASFSGGYGLETQY
TRBV7-3,.,14,TRBJ2-2,ASSLSGTAVTGELF
TRBV6-2/TRBV6-3,.,14,TRBJ1-5,ASSEVGTFRNQPQH
TRBV20-1,.,14,TRBJ2-4,SARRSGLLAKNIQY
TRBV20-1,.,12,TRBJ1-1,SATRTGRWTEAF
TRBV19,.,15,TRBJ2-1,ASRSSNTGGPYNEQF
TRBV2,.,12,TRBJ2-2,ASKGVLNTGELF
TRBV6-1,.,12,TRBJ2-7,ASSMTSGAYEQY
TRBV6-1,.,12,TRBJ1-3,ASNSGQGGNTIY
TRBV28,.,13,TRBJ1-2,ASRDPRQKRYGYT
TRBV28,.,11,TRBJ1-5,ASSLVSLQPQH
TRBV15,.,12,TRBJ2-2,ATSRDWGTGELF
TRBV19,few,13,TRBJ1-1,ASSLGGPLNTEAF
TRBV7-9,.,13,TRBJ1-2,ASSPPGQGARGYT
TRBV21-1,.,14,TRBJ2-3,ASRFPGQGSTDTQY
TRBV6-5,.,12,TRBJ1-4,ASSYQASNEKLF
TRBV6-1,.,10,TRBJ1-5,ASRGPAQPQH
TRBV6-5,.,11,TRBJ1-2,ASSYGDENGYT
TRBV20-1,.,10,TRBJ2-5,SARRGRSTQY
TRBV7-8,.,15,TRBJ2-1,ASSLAGGGAGYNEQF
TRBV20-1,.,11,TRBJ1-2,SAPRQVTYGYT
TRBV7-2,few,12,TRBJ1-2,ASSLEVRGGGYT
TRBV6-1,.,14,TRBJ1-6,ASSPTGQGLASPLH
TRBV4-1,.,15,TRBJ1-5,ASSQEGGASGNQPQH
TRBV2,.,14,TRBJ1-6,ASTLRPEGLNSPLH
TRBV23-1,medium-sized,14,TRBJ1-5,ASSRPGTQDPGPQH
TRBV7-2,.,11,TRBJ1-6,ASSLAKGVGLH
TRBV5-1,.,13,TRBJ1-2,ASSPVDSRNYGYT
TRBV28,.,10,TRBJ2-5,ASSFPVEAQY
TRBV6-5,.,12,TRBJ1-2,ASSYSGQGAGFT
TRBV20-1,.,11,TRBJ2-1,SAVGLAGKKQF
TRBV6-1,.,13,TRBJ2-1,ASSHPGLAGAEQF
TRBV7-8,few,13,TRBJ1-6,ASSTRKGKVSPLH
TRBV6-1,.,13,TRBJ1-6,ASSEADWVHSPLH
TRBV25-1,.,11,TRBJ1-1,ASSLIGAHEAF
TRBV27,.,13,TRBJ1-6,ASSLRNRGHSPLH
TRBV15,.,12,TRBJ2-2,ATSRRADTGELF
TRBV20-1,.,10,TRBJ1-6,SAREWGSPLH
TRBV20-1,.,8,TRBJ1-2,SAYSGGYT
TRBV28,once,9,TRBJ2-1,ASSVFYEQF
TRBV29-1,.,10,TRBJ2-7,SVGRDPSEQY
TRBV10-2,.,10,TRBJ1-5,ASSEGNQPQH
TRBV28,.,9,TRBJ1-1,ASGGRPEAF
TRBV7-2,.,10,TRBJ1-2,ASSDPKNGYT
TRBV6-5,once,11,TRBJ2-2,ASSYRSVGELF
TRBV6-1,.,14,TRBJ2-1,ASSGGLHHSYNEQF
TRBV20-1,few,13,TRBJ2-3,SATGLAGRTDTQY
TRBV20-1,.,11,TRBJ2-7,SAPPSAHYEQY